Below are 14 T cell receptor beta chains sequenced from a single sample in a study of T cells in Graves' hyperthyroidism and ophthalmopathy (dated by TCRdb to between 2019 and 2020). Library preparation used multiplex PCR. The run used an Illumina HiSeq 2000. Amplification of TCR beta CDR3 regions was carried out from RNA transcripts. The TCR CDR3 was subjected to a first round of RT-PCR using the HTBI primer set and the Qiagen OneStep RT-PCR kit. TCRdb handled the public reads itself, with Q25 trimming in fastp and clone calling in MiXCR, and kept productive beta chains. When rows share a CDR3 protein, they turn into one entry using the most common DNA and genes. In all, the sample holds around 300,000 distinct CDR3 sequences, and approximately 13% of those were seen once. The ten largest make up roughly 24% of the sample. The specimen was blood. The receptor set was obtained from a woman under 40 with Graves' hyperthyroidism.

The chain joins TRBV30 to TRBJ2-1; tentative D call: TRBD2 (5 bases). CDR3 length equals 15 residues. Looked up from germline, CDR1 is GTSNPN and CDR2 is SVGIG (reference sequence). The V gene lost 0 bases and the J gene lost 7 bases, with 16 bases spanning the gap. The DNA for the CDR3 is TGTGCCTGGAGTGTTTTGCGGGCCTATCGTAATGAGCAGTTCTTC. Amino acid sequence: CAWSVLRAYRNEQFF. The complete variable domain, with remaining parts taken from reference TRBV30 and TRBJ2-1, reads SQTIHQWPATLVQPVGSPLSLECTVEGTSNPNLYWYRQAAGRGLQLLFYSVGIGQISSEVPQNLSASRPQDRQFILSSKKLLLSDSGFYLCAWSVLRAYRNEQFFGPGTRLTVL.

The V call is TRBV7-9, the J call TRBJ2-7; D may be TRBD1 or TRBD2 (5 bases each). CDR3 length: 14 residues. V lost 3 bases and J 3 bases, leaving 12 bases between the germline ends. Germline lookup yields CDR1 SEHNR and CDR2 FQNEAQ (reference sequence). The DNA of the CDR3 is TGTGCCAGCAGCTTTCACCGGGACGGCTACGAGCAGTACTTC. It encodes CASSFHRDGYEQYF.

The chain links TRBV28 to TRBJ2-7; D unclear. This CDR3 is built from 14 residues. Germline lookup yields CDR1 MDHEN and CDR2 SYDVKM. V was shortened by 1 base and J by 0 bases, with 7 bases between the two germline ends. CDR3 loop: CASSLSPPSYEQYF. The CDR3 region has the DNA TGTGCCAGCAGTTTATCCCCCCCCTCCTACGAGCAGTACTTC.

This clonotype was counted between two and nine times. The genes are TRBV20-1 and TRBJ2-4, with 7 bases lining up with TRBD2. With 3 bases clipped from V and 7 bases from J, the junction kept 9 bases outside the gene matches. Germline loops: CDR1 DFQATT, CDR2 SNEGSKA (reference sequence). This CDR3 comprises 14 residues. The CDR3 sequence is CSASRLAGNNIQYF. The CDR3 nucleotides are TGCAGTGCTAGTAGATTAGCGGGTAATAACATTCAGTACTTC.

In its sample, this clonotype was seen a few times. The rearrangement uses TRBV19 and TRBJ2-7; D may be TRBD2 (6 bases). Trimming shortened V by 6 bases and J by 3 bases, and 18 bases separated the two germline ends. The CDR3 consists of 15 residues. The germline gives CDR1 LNHDA, CDR2 SQIVND (reference sequence). CDR3 residues: CASRLAGTLIYEQYF. Written as DNA, the CDR3 is TGTGCCAGTAGATTGGCGGGGACTCTGATCTACGAGCAGTACTTC.

This clonotype was observed at least ten times. The chain carries TRBV30 and TRBJ1-1; the D is unclear. V lost 3 bases and J 1 base, leaving 9 bases between the germline ends. CDR1 and CDR2 from the germline V gene are GTSNPN and SVGIG (reference sequence). The CDR3 is made up of 13 amino acids. CDR3 region: CAWSSRGNTEAFF. The CDR3, as DNA: TGTGCCTGGAGCTCCCGGGGGAACACTGAAGCTTTCTTT.

This clonotype has only a few counts. The V call is TRBV5-1, the J call TRBJ2-7; D gene uncertain. The germline gives CDR1 SGHRS, CDR2 YFSETQ. The V end was cut by 0 bases, the J end by 2 bases, with 9 bases between. The CDR3 has 14 amino acids. For the CDR3, the DNA is TGCGCCAGCAGCTTGGGACACTCAGCCTACGAGCAGTACTTC. It yields the protein CASSLGHSAYEQYF. Together with reference TRBV5-1 and TRBJ2-7, the CDR3 gives the full variable domain: KAGVTQTPRYLIKTRGQQVTLSCSPISGHRSVSWYQQTPGQGLQFLFEYFSETQRNKGNFPGRFSGRQFSNSRSEMNVSTLELGDSALYLCASSLGHSAYEQYFGPGTRLTVT.

Regarding this clonotype: A much bigger clone sits one base away, suggesting this may be a read error. The rearrangement links TRBV24-1 to TRBJ2-7; 11 bases are shared with TRBD2. The CDR3 is made up of 17 amino acids. Per germline, CDR1 KGHDR and CDR2 SFDVKD. CDR3 coding DNA: TGTGCCACCAGTGATCCGACTAGCGGGACGGAACCCTACGAGCAGGACTTC. Translated: CATSDPTSGTEPYEQDF.

V gene TRBV11-2 combines with J gene TRBJ2-7; D is ambiguous. Per germline, CDR1 SGHAT and CDR2 FQNNGV. Trimming stripped 1 base from V and 9 bases from J, with 19 bases between. The CDR3 runs 15 residues. The chain's CDR3 is CASSLVVEWGSGQYF. The CDR3 DNA reads TGTGCCAGCAGCTTAGTCGTCGAATGGGGTAGTGGGCAGTACTTC.

CDR3 in DNA: TGCAGCGTATCAGACGGAGCCAATGAGCAGTTCTTC. Encoded protein: CSVSDGANEQFF. J is TRBJ2-1 and V is TRBV29-1; no firm D call. The CDR3 spans 12 residues. Looked up from germline, CDR1 is SQVTM and CDR2 is ANQGSEA. Trimming shortened V by 6 bases and J by 6 bases, and 12 bases separated the two germline ends.

Ten or more counts support this clonotype. This rearrangement joins TRBV7-2 to TRBJ1-2, with TRBD1 matching over 9 bases. The CDR3 contains 15 residues. Unmatched junction bases numbered 10, after V lost 5 bases and J lost 6 bases. Germline V gives CDR1 SGHTA, CDR2 FQGNSA. CDR3 coding DNA: TGTGCCAGCAGCATAACCCGGGACAGGGAAGATGGCTACACCTTC. Its protein is CASSITRDREDGYTF.

This clonotype was counted only a few times. V usage is TRBV5-5 and J usage is TRBJ2-3, with D tentatively TRBD1 (6 bases). Deletions cut 4 bases from V and 0 bases from J, with 15 bases between. This CDR3 spans 16 amino acids. Germline V CDR1 and CDR2: SGHKS, YYEKEE (reference sequence). The CDR3: CASSGIQGPSTDTQYF. As DNA, the CDR3 is TGTGCCAGCAGCGGAATACAGGGTCCTAGCACAGATACGCAGTATTTT.

J is TRBJ2-7 and V is TRBV18; tentative D call: TRBD1 (11 bases). Germline assignment: CDR1 KGHSH and CDR2 LQKENI. This CDR3 spans 19 amino acids. Trimming stripped 1 base from V and 6 bases from J, with 28 bases between. CDR3 DNA: TGTGCCAGCTCACCACAAGGACAGGGGGCCTTAGCGGGAGGAGGCGAGCAGTACTTC. Amino acid sequence: CASSPQGQGALAGGGEQYF.

A word on this clonotype: A read error may explain this, as a much larger clone is one base away. V usage is TRBV20-1 and J usage is TRBJ2-7, with D possibly called TRBD1 or TRBD2 (5 bases each). CDR3 length equals 9 residues. V was clipped by 7 bases and J by 5 bases, with 6 bases between them. Germline CDR1 is DFQATT and CDR2 is SNEGSKA (reference sequence). The DNA of the CDR3 is TGCAGTGTGGGGGACGAGCAGTACTTC. Translated, it gives CSVGDEQYF.